A selection of T cell receptor beta chains follows, all from one sample in a study of blood T cell repertoires in COVID-19. Measured with immunoSEQ multiplex PCR; TCRdb has only the in-frame clones, and not every one. The table records some 52,000 clones, about 90% of them present only once. The sample consisted of peripheral blood. The source of these receptors is a human donor with active COVID-19. The donor label of this sample is uncertain. The CDR3 runs from the conserved cysteine through the conserved F or W. A D gene is named only where the DNA matches it firmly. Part of the rows lack a size; the others show once, few, many or a class for expanded clones.

CDR3 protein: CATSAQLTGGRSSNQPQHF
CDR3 DNA: TGTGCCACCAGCGCTCAACTAACAGGGGGTAGGAGCAGCAATCAGCCCCAGCATTTT
D gene: TRBD1
J gene: TRBJ1-5
clone size: -
CDR3 length: 19
V gene: TRBV15

CDR3 protein: CATSRAVGVSPLHF
CDR3 DNA: TGTGCCACCAGCAGGGCCGTCGGGGTTTCACCCCTCCACTTT
D gene: -
J gene: TRBJ1-6
clone size: -
CDR3 length: 14
V gene: TRBV15

CDR3 protein: CASSWRPEETQYF
CDR3 DNA: TGTGCCAGCAGCTGGCGGCCTGAAGAGACCCAGTACTTC
D gene: -
J gene: TRBJ2-5
clone size: -
CDR3 length: 13
V gene: TRBV7-8

CDR3 protein: CASSLPSVNNEQFF
CDR3 DNA: TGTGCCAGCAGCTTGCCTAGTGTTAACAATGAGCAGTTCTTC
D gene: -
J gene: TRBJ2-1
clone size: -
CDR3 length: 14
V gene: TRBV5-4

CDR3 protein: CASIQGQNYGYTF
CDR3 DNA: TGTGCCAGCATACAAGGACAGAACTATGGCTACACCTTC
D gene: -
J gene: TRBJ1-2
clone size: -
CDR3 length: 13
V gene: TRBV6-5

CDR3 protein: CASSLVWASGGLTDTQYF
CDR3 DNA: TGTGCCAGCAGCTTGGTCTGGGCTAGCGGGGGGCTGACTGATACGCAGTATTTT
D gene: TRBD2
J gene: TRBJ2-3
clone size: -
CDR3 length: 18
V gene: TRBV5-6

CDR3 protein: CSAMSGETQYF
CDR3 DNA: TGCAGTGCTATGAGCGGAGAGACCCAGTACTTC
D gene: -
J gene: TRBJ2-5
clone size: -
CDR3 length: 11
V gene: TRBV20-1

CDR3 protein: CASRSQGTGTGELFF
CDR3 DNA: TGTGCCAGCAGATCACAGGGGACTGGTACCGGGGAGCTGTTTTTT
D gene: -
J gene: TRBJ2-2
clone size: -
CDR3 length: 15
V gene: TRBV6-5

CDR3 protein: CASSSPGGNSYEQYF
CDR3 DNA: TGCGCCAGCAGCTCCCCGGGCGGGAACTCCTACGAGCAGTACTTC
D gene: -
J gene: TRBJ2-7
clone size: -
CDR3 length: 15
V gene: TRBV5-1

CDR3 protein: CASSRTSEYEQYF
CDR3 DNA: TGTGCCAGCAGCCGGACTAGCGAGTACGAGCAGTACTTC
D gene: TRBD2
J gene: TRBJ2-7
clone size: -
CDR3 length: 13
V gene: TRBV27

CDR3 protein: CASSIEDRGNQPQHF
CDR3 DNA: TGTGCCAGTAGTATAGAGGACAGGGGGAATCAGCCCCAGCATTTT
D gene: TRBD1
J gene: TRBJ1-5
clone size: -
CDR3 length: 15
V gene: TRBV19

CDR3 protein: CATSRDRQAYGYTF
CDR3 DNA: TGTGCCACCAGCAGAGATAGACAGGCCTATGGCTACACCTTC
D gene: -
J gene: TRBJ1-2
clone size: few
CDR3 length: 14
V gene: TRBV15

CDR3 protein: CASSQDRGQPQHF
CDR3 DNA: TGCGCCAGCAGCCAAGATAGGGGTCAGCCCCAGCATTTT
D gene: -
J gene: TRBJ1-5
clone size: -
CDR3 length: 13
V gene: TRBV4-1

CDR3 protein: CASSQGPTYVYGYTF
CDR3 DNA: TGTGCCAGCAGCCAGGGCCCGACCTACGTCTATGGCTACACCTTC
D gene: -
J gene: TRBJ1-2
clone size: -
CDR3 length: 15
V gene: TRBV7-9

CDR3 protein: CASSGLQGASTEAFF
CDR3 DNA: TGTGCCAGCAGCGGACTACAGGGGGCGAGCACTGAAGCTTTCTTT
D gene: TRBD1
J gene: TRBJ1-1
clone size: -
CDR3 length: 15
V gene: TRBV9

CDR3 protein: CASSAAPYEQYF
CDR3 DNA: TGTGCCAGCTCTGCGGCCCCCTACGAGCAGTACTTC
D gene: -
J gene: TRBJ2-7
clone size: -
CDR3 length: 12
V gene: TRBV19

CDR3 protein: CASSPTSGETTDTQYF
CDR3 DNA: TGTGCCAGCAGTCCAACTAGCGGGGAGACCACAGATACGCAGTATTTT
D gene: TRBD2
J gene: TRBJ2-3
clone size: -
CDR3 length: 16
V gene: TRBV6-4

CDR3 protein: CASSTSGVGAEAFF
CDR3 DNA: TGCGCCAGCAGTACTTCAGGCGTCGGGGCTGAAGCTTTCTTT
D gene: -
J gene: TRBJ1-1
clone size: -
CDR3 length: 14
V gene: TRBV5-1

CDR3 protein: CASSERGQPLSYNEQFF
CDR3 DNA: TGTGCCAGCAGTGAACGTGGGCAGCCTCTCTCCTACAATGAGCAGTTCTTC
D gene: -
J gene: TRBJ2-1
clone size: -
CDR3 length: 17
V gene: TRBV6-1

CDR3 protein: CATSRVPGTNEKLFF
CDR3 DNA: TGTGCCACCAGCAGAGTCCCGGGGACTAATGAAAAACTGTTTTTT
D gene: -
J gene: TRBJ1-4
clone size: -
CDR3 length: 15
V gene: TRBV15

CDR3 protein: CASSRADTQYF
CDR3 DNA: TGTGCCAGCAGCCGGGCAGATACGCAGTATTTT
D gene: -
J gene: TRBJ2-3
clone size: -
CDR3 length: 11
V gene: TRBV2

CDR3 protein: CASSQTGREKLFF
CDR3 DNA: TGCGCCAGCAGCCAAACAGGGCGGGAAAAACTGTTTTTT
D gene: -
J gene: TRBJ1-4
clone size: -
CDR3 length: 13
V gene: TRBV4-1

CDR3 protein: CASSSGQIEAFF
CDR3 DNA: TGCGCCAGCAGCTCCGGACAGATTGAAGCTTTCTTT
D gene: -
J gene: TRBJ1-1
clone size: -
CDR3 length: 12
V gene: TRBV5-1

CDR3 protein: CASSFLDAGTGGHTQYF
CDR3 DNA: TGCGCCAGCAGCTTTCTTGACGCCGGGACAGGGGGACATACGCAGTATTTT
D gene: TRBD1
J gene: TRBJ2-3
clone size: -
CDR3 length: 17
V gene: TRBV10-1

CDR3 protein: CASSLTVNTQYF
CDR3 DNA: TGTGCCAGCAGCTTAACTGTTAATACGCAGTATTTT
D gene: -
J gene: TRBJ2-3
clone size: -
CDR3 length: 12
V gene: TRBV7-3

CDR3 protein: CASSASTRKQGETMNTEAFF
CDR3 DNA: TGTGCCAGCAGCGCCTCAACCCGTAAACAGGGGGAGACAATGAACACTGAAGCTTTCTTT
D gene: TRBD1
J gene: TRBJ1-1
clone size: -
CDR3 length: 20
V gene: TRBV9

CDR3 protein: CATSEGPQGPNTEAFF
CDR3 DNA: TGTGCCACCAGTGAGGGGCCTCAGGGGCCTAACACTGAAGCTTTCTTT
D gene: -
J gene: TRBJ1-1
clone size: -
CDR3 length: 16
V gene: TRBV24-1

CDR3 protein: CASSLTSGNTIYF
CDR3 DNA: TGTGCCAGCAGTTTAACAAGTGGAAACACCATATATTTT
D gene: -
J gene: TRBJ1-3
clone size: once
CDR3 length: 13
V gene: TRBV12-3/TRBV12-4

CDR3 protein: CASSYGGGRGAEAFF
CDR3 DNA: TGTGCCAGCAGTTATGGGGGCGGGAGAGGCGCTGAAGCTTTCTTT
D gene: -
J gene: TRBJ1-1
clone size: -
CDR3 length: 15
V gene: TRBV6-6

CDR3 protein: CASSLFAGTSNTGELFF
CDR3 DNA: TGTGCCAGCAGCCTATTTGCCGGGACTAGCAACACCGGGGAGCTGTTTTTT
D gene: TRBD2
J gene: TRBJ2-2
clone size: -
CDR3 length: 17
V gene: TRBV3-1/TRBV3-2

CDR3 protein: CASSEGGQGGSGYTF
CDR3 DNA: TGTGCCAGTAGTGAGGGAGGACAGGGCGGGAGCGGCTACACCTTC
D gene: TRBD1
J gene: TRBJ1-2
clone size: -
CDR3 length: 15
V gene: TRBV19

CDR3 protein: CASSQIGGTGKFENTEAFF
CDR3 DNA: TGCGCCAGCAGTCAAATCGGCGGGACAGGGAAGTTTGAGAACACTGAAGCTTTCTTT
D gene: TRBD1
J gene: TRBJ1-1
clone size: once
CDR3 length: 19
V gene: TRBV23-1

CDR3 protein: CASRGDRVDGYTF
CDR3 DNA: TGTGCCAGCAGGGGGGACAGGGTAGATGGCTACACCTTC
D gene: TRBD1
J gene: TRBJ1-2
clone size: -
CDR3 length: 13
V gene: TRBV6-5

CDR3 protein: CASSISGTNYGYTF
CDR3 DNA: TGTGCCAGTAGTATAAGCGGGACAAATTATGGCTACACCTTC
D gene: -
J gene: TRBJ1-2
clone size: -
CDR3 length: 14
V gene: TRBV19

CDR3 protein: CASSRSGGAFTEAFF
CDR3 DNA: TGTGCCAGCAGTAGATCAGGGGGCGCTTTCACTGAAGCTTTCTTT
D gene: TRBD1
J gene: TRBJ1-1
clone size: -
CDR3 length: 15
V gene: TRBV11-2

CDR3 protein: CASSPGLAVMAQYF
CDR3 DNA: TGTGCCAGCAGCCCGGGACTAGCGGTCATGGCGCAGTATTTT
D gene: TRBD2
J gene: TRBJ2-3
clone size: -
CDR3 length: 14
V gene: TRBV3-1/TRBV3-2

CDR3 protein: CASSYSGVGSNQPQHF
CDR3 DNA: TGTGCCAGCAGTTACTCCGGGGTAGGTAGCAATCAGCCCCAGCATTTT
D gene: -
J gene: TRBJ1-5
clone size: -
CDR3 length: 16
V gene: TRBV6-5

CDR3 protein: CATSDSGTGGFSDTEAFF
CDR3 DNA: TGTGCCACCAGTGATTCCGGGACAGGGGGCTTTTCGGACACTGAAGCTTTCTTT
D gene: TRBD1
J gene: TRBJ1-1
clone size: -
CDR3 length: 18
V gene: TRBV24-1

CDR3 protein: CASSTRGHEQYF
CDR3 DNA: TGTGCCAGTAGTACCAGGGGCCACGAGCAGTACTTC
D gene: -
J gene: TRBJ2-7
clone size: -
CDR3 length: 12
V gene: TRBV19

CDR3 protein: CASSPYLGVINSPLHF
CDR3 DNA: TGTGCCAGCAGCCCCTACCTCGGGGTAATAAATTCACCCCTCCACTTT
D gene: -
J gene: TRBJ1-6
clone size: -
CDR3 length: 16
V gene: TRBV5-5

CDR3 protein: CASIMTGEAGNTIYF
CDR3 DNA: TGCGCCAGCATTATGACAGGGGAGGCTGGAAACACCATATATTTT
D gene: TRBD1
J gene: TRBJ1-3
clone size: -
CDR3 length: 15
V gene: TRBV10-1

CDR3 protein: CASSRDFSNQPQHF
CDR3 DNA: TGTGCCAGCAGTAGGGACTTTAGCAATCAGCCCCAGCATTTT
D gene: -
J gene: TRBJ1-5
clone size: -
CDR3 length: 14
V gene: TRBV2

CDR3 protein: CASSLRGQKSYQPQHF
CDR3 DNA: TGTGCCAGCAGTTTAAGGGGGCAGAAGAGCTATCAGCCCCAGCATTTT
D gene: TRBD1
J gene: TRBJ1-5
clone size: -
CDR3 length: 16
V gene: TRBV27

CDR3 protein: CASMGEGTATYNEQFF
CDR3 DNA: TGTGCCAGCATGGGAGAGGGGACAGCAACCTACAATGAGCAGTTCTTC
D gene: TRBD1
J gene: TRBJ2-1
clone size: -
CDR3 length: 16
V gene: TRBV2

CDR3 protein: CASSIVTGSASPSGANVLTF
CDR3 DNA: TGTGCCAGTAGTATAGTCACAGGGTCAGCATCCCCATCTGGGGCCAACGTCCTGACTTTC
D gene: -
J gene: TRBJ2-6
clone size: -
CDR3 length: 20
V gene: TRBV19

CDR3 protein: CASSQDPFDRKYGYTF
CDR3 DNA: TGCGCCAGCAGCCAAGACCCCTTTGACAGAAAATATGGCTACACCTTC
D gene: -
J gene: TRBJ1-2
clone size: -
CDR3 length: 16
V gene: TRBV4-3

CDR3 protein: CATSRTGTVYNEQFF
CDR3 DNA: TGTGCCACCAGCAGGACAGGGACTGTATACAATGAGCAGTTCTTC
D gene: -
J gene: TRBJ2-1
clone size: -
CDR3 length: 15
V gene: TRBV15

CDR3 protein: CASSRAGRRIYGYTF
CDR3 DNA: TGTGCCAGCAGCCGGGCGGGACGGCGAATCTATGGCTACACCTTC
D gene: -
J gene: TRBJ1-2
clone size: -
CDR3 length: 15
V gene: TRBV5-6

CDR3 protein: CASSPQQGTTDTQYF
CDR3 DNA: TGTGCCAGCAGCCCCCAACAGGGTACAACAGATACGCAGTATTTT
D gene: -
J gene: TRBJ2-3
clone size: -
CDR3 length: 15
V gene: TRBV7-9

CDR3 protein: CASSQESGSTYEQYF
CDR3 DNA: TGCGCCAGCAGCCAAGAAAGCGGGTCTACCTACGAGCAGTACTTC
D gene: -
J gene: TRBJ2-7
clone size: -
CDR3 length: 15
V gene: TRBV4-3

CDR3 protein: CASSRGTSEQYF
CDR3 DNA: TGTGCCAGCAGCCGAGGGACTAGCGAGCAGTACTTC
D gene: TRBD2
J gene: TRBJ2-7
clone size: once
CDR3 length: 12
V gene: TRBV3-1/TRBV3-2

CDR3 protein: CASSLVGSTNYGYTF
CDR3 DNA: TGTGCCAGCAGCTTAGTGGGCAGCACTAACTATGGCTACACCTTC
D gene: -
J gene: TRBJ1-2
clone size: -
CDR3 length: 15
V gene: TRBV7-8

CDR3 protein: CASSLRTHIQYF
CDR3 DNA: TGTGCCAGCAGTCTCAGGACTCACATTCAGTACTTC
D gene: -
J gene: TRBJ2-4
clone size: -
CDR3 length: 12
V gene: TRBV12-3/TRBV12-4

CDR3 protein: CASSFQGGTQYF
CDR3 DNA: TGTGCCAGCAGTTTCCAGGGAGGTACGCAGTATTTT
D gene: -
J gene: TRBJ2-3
clone size: -
CDR3 length: 12
V gene: TRBV27

CDR3 protein: CASSVGSGGLNEQFF
CDR3 DNA: TGTGCCAGCAGCGTAGGTAGCGGGGGTCTCAATGAGCAGTTCTTC
D gene: TRBD2
J gene: TRBJ2-1
clone size: -
CDR3 length: 15
V gene: TRBV9

CDR3 protein: CASSPTGWGTYEQYF
CDR3 DNA: TGTGCCAGCTCACCGACAGGGTGGGGGACCTACGAGCAGTACTTC
D gene: TRBD1
J gene: TRBJ2-7
clone size: -
CDR3 length: 15
V gene: TRBV18

CDR3 protein: CASRIHSGNTIYF
CDR3 DNA: TGTGCCAGTAGAATACACTCTGGAAACACCATATATTTT
D gene: -
J gene: TRBJ1-3
clone size: -
CDR3 length: 13
V gene: TRBV19